The TCR beta chain under discussion was sequenced for a study of T cell responses to AZD1222 COVID-19 vaccine. Comment on this clone: Its antigen is unidentified.

V dropped 1 base and J dropped 3 bases, with 12 bases sitting between them. There are 16 residues in the CDR3. Germline V lookup: CDR1 SGHAT, CDR2 FQNNGV. Regarding the study as a whole: Spike-specific TCR repertoires showed rising breadth and depth after two AZD1222 doses.

Only in-frame clones appear in the TCRdb table, and some are missing; sequencing was by immunoSEQ multiplex PCR. The table has around 200,000 clones, more than 80% seen once. The sequenced sample was peripheral blood, obtained on day 0 of AZD1222 vaccination. The clonotype originates from an adult in good health. The chain couples TRBV11-2 to TRBJ2-2; D is possibly TRBD2 (5 bases). CDR3: CASSLGGTRYTGELFF. The CDR3 nucleotides are TGTGCCAGCAGCTTAGGAGGAACTAGATACACCGGGGAGCTGTTTTTT.